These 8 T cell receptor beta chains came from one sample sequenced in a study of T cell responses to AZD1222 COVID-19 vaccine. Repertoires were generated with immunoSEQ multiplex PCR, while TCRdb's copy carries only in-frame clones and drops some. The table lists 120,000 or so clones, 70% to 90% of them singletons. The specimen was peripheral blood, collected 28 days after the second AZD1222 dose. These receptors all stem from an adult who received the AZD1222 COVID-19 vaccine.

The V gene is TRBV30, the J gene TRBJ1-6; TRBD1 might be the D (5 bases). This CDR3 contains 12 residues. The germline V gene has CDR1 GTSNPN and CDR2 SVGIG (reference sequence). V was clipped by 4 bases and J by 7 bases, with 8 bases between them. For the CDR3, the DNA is TGTGCCTGGACTGGGGGGAATTCACCCCTCCACTTT. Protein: CAWTGGNSPLHF.

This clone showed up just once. The CDR3 protein is CASSDSATGGDSSPLHF. The DNA for the CDR3 is TGTGCCAGCAGTGACTCTGCGACAGGGGGCGATTCTTCACCCCTCCACTTT. V and J are TRBV6-4 and TRBJ1-6; 10 nucleotides line up with TRBD1. CDR3 size: 17 residues. Germline values: CDR1 MRHNA, CDR2 SNTAGT. The V and J ends lost 0 bases and 9 bases, in that order; junction bases with no gene match: 8.

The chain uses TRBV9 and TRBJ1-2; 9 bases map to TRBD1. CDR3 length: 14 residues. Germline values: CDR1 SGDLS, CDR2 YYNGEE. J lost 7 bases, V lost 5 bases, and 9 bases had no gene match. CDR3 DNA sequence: TGTGCCAGCAGGCCTACAGGGGGCGCGTTTGGCTACACCTTC. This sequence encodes CASRPTGGAFGYTF.

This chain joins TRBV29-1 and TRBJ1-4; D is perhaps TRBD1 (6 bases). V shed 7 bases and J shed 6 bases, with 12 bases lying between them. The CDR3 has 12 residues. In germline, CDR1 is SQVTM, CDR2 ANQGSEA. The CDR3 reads CSAGTGHEKLFF. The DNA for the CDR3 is TGCAGCGCCGGAACAGGGCATGAAAAACTGTTTTTT.

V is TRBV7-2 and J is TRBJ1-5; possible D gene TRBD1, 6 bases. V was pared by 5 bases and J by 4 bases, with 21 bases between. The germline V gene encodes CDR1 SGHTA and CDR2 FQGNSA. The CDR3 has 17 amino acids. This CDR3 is CASSTHSRGHPNQPQHF. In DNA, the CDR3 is TGTGCCAGCAGCACGCACAGCAGGGGTCACCCAAATCAGCCCCAGCATTTT.

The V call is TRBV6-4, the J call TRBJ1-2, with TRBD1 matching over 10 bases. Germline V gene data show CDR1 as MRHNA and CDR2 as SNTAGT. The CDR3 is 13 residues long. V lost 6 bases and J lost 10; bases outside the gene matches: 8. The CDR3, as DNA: TGTGCCAGCAGCGGGACAGGGGAGGGCATCTACACCTTC. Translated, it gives CASSGTGEGIYTF.

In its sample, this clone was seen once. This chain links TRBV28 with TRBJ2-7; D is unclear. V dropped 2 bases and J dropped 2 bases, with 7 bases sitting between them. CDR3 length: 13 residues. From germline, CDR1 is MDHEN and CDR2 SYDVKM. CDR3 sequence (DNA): TGTGCCAGCAGTTTAGACGGCCCCTACGAGCAGTACTTC. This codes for CASSLDGPYEQYF.

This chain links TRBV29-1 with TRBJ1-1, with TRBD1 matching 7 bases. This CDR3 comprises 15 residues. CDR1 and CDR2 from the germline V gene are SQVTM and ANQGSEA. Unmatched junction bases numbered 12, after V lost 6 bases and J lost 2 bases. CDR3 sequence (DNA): TGCAGCGTCGGACGTTTAGGGGGCCGAAACACTGAAGCTTTCTTT. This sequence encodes CSVGRLGGRNTEAFF.